This T cell receptor (beta chain) was identified in a study of early T cells in non-severe SARS-CoV-2 infection. Study as a whole: The chains were unpaired, and the sequenced material was bulk RNA from unsorted whole blood. Findings and limits, study-wide: The matching step, a VDJdb search, favored anti-spike CD8 responses and missed private and CD4 specificities.

The TCR library protocol attached unique molecular identifiers to the individual cDNA molecules. TCRdb re-derived calls from the 5' RACE reads in MiXCR, one entry per CDR3 protein. The table includes tens of thousands of distinct CDR3 sequences, around 6% detected once. The table lists this clonotype with many counts. Its antigen is not known. With 6 bases removed from V and 7 bases from J, the gap between germline ends came to 7 bases. Germline CDR1 is DFQATT and CDR2 is SNEGSKA (reference sequence). The CDR3 is 10 residues long. V gene TRBV20-1 combines with J gene TRBJ2-1, with no clear D. The specimen sequenced was whole blood. This TCR was sampled from an adult who was a healthcare worker with PCR-confirmed SARS-CoV-2 infection or an uninfected control (not recorded which). The DNA for the CDR3 is TGCAGTGCGAACGAAAATGAGCAGTTCTTC. This encodes CSANENEQFF.